The 20 T cell receptor beta chains presented below share a single source sample, sequenced in a study of tumor and adjacent non-tumor tissue in lung cancer. The template was RNA from unsorted bulk tissue. Distant lung tissue was collected more than 3 cm away from the tumor edge. Three rounds of nested PCR, following a modified ARM-PCR protocol, produced the TCRbeta library. MiXCR was run by TCRdb on the multiplex PCR reads, yielding one entry per CDR3 protein. The sample lists approximately 77,000 distinct CDR3 sequences, 65% to 85% seen once, with around half in the top ten. Input material: distant non-tumor lung tissue. The receptors come from a man aged 55 to 70 with non-small cell lung cancer.

The chain carries TRBV6-2 or TRBV6-3 and TRBJ2-3; D is possibly TRBD2 (6 bases). This CDR3 is built from 14 residues. Between the trimmed V and J ends, which lost 6 bases and 2 bases, there was a span of 12 bases. CDR1 is MNHEY and CDR2 is SVGEGT in the germline V gene. CDR3 sequence: CASSYSGVTDTQYF. The CDR3 coding sequence is TGTGCCAGCAGCTATAGCGGTGTCACAGATACGCAGTATTTT.

As to this clonotype: Since no conserved phenylalanine or tryptophan closes the CDR3, a read error is the likely cause. The chain uses TRBV11-2 and TRBJ2-6, with D unresolved. Germline-derived CDR1 and CDR2 are SGHAT and FQNNGV. CDR3 length equals 14 residues. This CDR3 reads CVSSPISWANVLTV. In nucleotides, the CDR3 is TGTGTCAGCAGTCCTATTTCTTGGGCCAACGTCCTGACTGTC.

The V and J genes are TRBV28 and TRBJ2-5; D may be TRBD2 (7 bases). Germline values: CDR1 MDHEN, CDR2 SYDVKM. V lost 2 bases to trimming and J lost 13 bases, with 23 bases between them. The CDR3 runs 15 residues. The CDR3 protein is CASSLRGGSQESLYF. The CDR3 nucleotides read TGTGCCAGCAGTTTAAGGGGGGGAAGCCAAGAGAGCCTGTACTTC. Full variable domain (rest looked up from reference TRBV28 and TRBJ2-5): DVKVTQSSRYLVKRTGEKVFLECVQDMDHENMFWYRQDPGLGLRLIYFSYDVKMKEKGDIPEGYSVSREKKERFSLILESASTNQTSMYLCASSLRGGSQESLYFGPGTRLLVL.

As regards this clonotype: The CDR3 carries no conserved terminal phenylalanine or tryptophan, so it likely arises from a read error. This chain joins TRBV11-3 and TRBJ2-3; D possibly uses TRBD1 or TRBD2 (5 bases each). The CDR3 is 15 residues long. Germline assignment: CDR1 SGHNT and CDR2 YENEEA. The CDR3 nucleotides read TGTGCCAGCAGCATCGCTCTAGGGGTCGGGGATATGCAGTATATT. Its translation is CASSIALGVGDMQYI.

This clonotype turned up a few times. The gene calls are TRBV6-2 or TRBV6-3 and TRBJ2-6; D not certain. Looked up from germline, CDR1 is MNHEY and CDR2 is SVGEGT. The CDR3 consists of 15 residues. Trimming stripped 5 bases from V and 0 bases from J, with 8 bases between. The CDR3: CASSGPISGANVLTF. In DNA, the CDR3 is TGTGCCAGCAGTGGACCGATCTCTGGGGCCAACGTCCTGACTTTC.

As regards this clonotype: Germline is not matched at one junction end, which may reflect a read error. The chain carries TRBV4-2 and TRBJ2-3, with unresolved D. CDR1 LGHNA and CDR2 YNFKEQ come from the germline V gene. The CDR3 contains 15 residues. DNA of the CDR3: TGTGCCAGCAGCCCAGATTTTCAGAGCACAGATACGCTGTATTTT. Translation gives CASSPDFQSTDTLYF.

In the case of this clonotype: A read error is likely, as this CDR3 ends without the conserved phenylalanine or tryptophan. The chain uses TRBV11-2 and TRBJ2-7; perhaps TRBD1 as D (6 bases). V gave up 5 bases and J gave up 3 bases, with 17 bases separating them. There are 15 residues in the CDR3. Germline CDR1 SGHAT, CDR2 FQNNGV. The CDR3 coding sequence is TGTGCCAGCAGCCAAGACAGGTCCCACCTCTACGAGCAGTACCTC. This gives the protein CASSQDRSHLYEQYL.

About this clonotype: Without the conserved terminal phenylalanine or tryptophan, this CDR3 likely stems from a read error. This chain joins TRBV4-2 and TRBJ1-1; the D is unclear. In germline, CDR1 is LGHNA, CDR2 YNFKEQ. The length of the CDR3 is 16 residues. CDR3 protein: CAGSQVGKLENTEAFV. CDR3 DNA sequence: TGTGCCGGCAGCCAAGTCGGAAAGCTTGAGAACACTGAAGCTTTCGTT.

To note about this clonotype: At one end, the junction sequence differs from germline, possibly due to a read error. This chain uses TRBV20-1 with TRBJ2-7; TRBD2 might be the D (5 bases). This CDR3 region has 16 residues. CDR1 is DFQATT and CDR2 is SNEGSKA in the germline V gene (reference sequence). CDR3 residues: CSTRDLTVQDAYELYF. DNA for the CDR3: TGCAGTACTAGAGACCTCACGGTTCAAGATGCGTACGAGCTGTACTTC.

With regard to this clonotype: One end of the junction is discordant with germline, which a read error may explain. The chain couples TRBV11-2 to TRBJ1-1; no reliable D call. This CDR3 is built from 13 residues. Germline CDR1 reads SGHAT; CDR2 reads FQNNGV. CDR3 sequence: CSSSFRGHTEAFF. The CDR3, as DNA: TGTTCCAGCAGCTTCCGGGGTCACACTGAAGCTTTCTTT. The full variable domain, with the rest looked up from reference TRBV11-2 and TRBJ1-1, is EAGVAQSPRYKIIEKRQSVAFWCNPISGHATLYWYQQILGQGPKLLIQFQNNGVVDDSQLPKDRFSAERLKGVDSTLKIQPAKLEDSAVYLCSSSFRGHTEAFFGQGTRLTVV.

This clonotype is a singleton in its sample. The chain employs TRBV30 and TRBJ2-2, with 9 bases identical to TRBD1. The CDR3 has 14 residues. The trim removed 3 bases at V and 9 bases at J, leaving 8 bases unmatched. Germline CDR1 GTSNPN, CDR2 SVGIG (reference sequence). The CDR3 coding sequence is TGTGCCTGGAGCGTGACAGGGGGGACCTGGGAGCTGTTTTTT. It encodes CAWSVTGGTWELFF.

Of note for this clonotype: As the CDR3 is not closed by the conserved phenylalanine or tryptophan, this likely results from a read error. J is TRBJ1-2 and V is TRBV25-1; TRBD1 matches 7 bases. The CDR3 contains 13 residues. The germline V gene has CDR1 MGHDK and CDR2 SYGVNS. J gave up 3 bases and V 4 bases, and 2 bases lay outside the gene matches. The CDR3 loop is CASSGDRDYGYTI. The CDR3 DNA reads TGTGCCAGCAGTGGGGACAGAGACTATGGCTACACCATC.

This clonotype has only a few counts. The rearrangement joins TRBV5-1 to TRBJ2-5; D uncertain. The germline CDR1 and CDR2 sequences are SGHRS and YFSETQ. CDR3 length equals 13 residues. Trimming removed 1 base from V and 12 bases from J, with 16 bases in between. CDR3: CASSLRQPVGKYF. The CDR3 DNA is TGCGCCAGCAGCTTGAGACAACCTGTAGGCAAGTACTTC.

As regards this clonotype: A much larger clone is a single base away; this may be a read error. This chain joins TRBV5-5 and TRBJ1-6; D is possibly TRBD1 (6 bases). Germline V gives CDR1 SGHKS, CDR2 YYEKEE (reference sequence). CDR3 length: 17 residues. V was shortened by 1 base and J by 6 bases, with 17 bases between the two germline ends. CDR3 loop: CASSLNGQSPFNSPLHF. DNA of the CDR3: TGTGCCAGCAGCTTGAATGGACAGTCTCCATTTAATTCACCCCTCCACTTT.

The CDR3 is CSARAHFDSSSGSLTYEQYF. Here the CDR3 DNA reads TGCAGTGCTAGAGCCCATTTCGACTCATCTAGCGGGAGCTTGACATACGAGCAGTACTTC. The gene calls are TRBV20-1 and TRBJ2-7; 10 nucleotides agree with TRBD2. V gave up 1 base and J gave up 4 bases; unmatched junction bases: 22. The CDR3 sequence is 20 residues long. Germline CDR1 is DFQATT and CDR2 is SNEGSKA (reference sequence).

This clonotype occurred a few times. This chain uses TRBV24-1 with TRBJ1-2, with TRBD1 identical over 9 bases. Germline V gives CDR1 KGHDR, CDR2 SFDVKD. The CDR3 runs to 14 residues. The junction had 9 bases not matched to a gene; V was cut back by 7 bases and J by 7 bases. The CDR3 nucleotides are TGTGCCACCAGCGGGACAGGGAGATCGCTTGGCTACACCTTC. This codes for CATSGTGRSLGYTF.

This clonotype has ten or more counts. The chain has TRBV20-1 and TRBJ1-6, with D uncertain. Germline V gene data show CDR1 as DFQATT and CDR2 as SNEGSKA (reference sequence). V shed 0 bases and J shed 4 bases, with 10 bases lying between them. This CDR3 is 15 amino acids long. The CDR3 is CSARESYPYNSPLHF. In DNA form, the CDR3 reads TGCAGTGCTAGAGAGTCTTACCCGTATAATTCACCCCTCCACTTT.

On this clonotype itself: The junction and the germline gene differ at one end; a read error may be behind it. This rearrangement joins TRBV20-1 to TRBJ2-7; tentatively, D is TRBD1 (5 bases). This CDR3 is built from 12 residues. Germline V CDR1 and CDR2: DFQATT, SNEGSKA (reference sequence). The CDR3 region has the DNA TGCAGTGCTATTGCGGACACCTACGAGCAATACTTC. Translating it yields CSAIADTYEQYF.

This clonotype was detected a few times. This could be a read error, since a much larger clone is one nucleotide away. Since the CDR3 does not end with the conserved phenylalanine or tryptophan, this likely comes from a read error. The chain recombines TRBV6-5 with TRBJ1-1, with D tentatively TRBD1 (6 bases). V lost 6 bases to trimming and J lost 4 bases, with 15 bases between them. Germline-derived CDR1 and CDR2 are MNHEY and SVGAGI. The CDR3 contains 14 residues. CDR3 DNA: TGTGCCAGCAGCCTACGAGGAGGGGGCACTGAAGCTTTCTCT. Translated: CASSLRGGGTEAFS.

Comments on this clonotype: An end of the junction does not agree with germline; a read error may underlie this. This chain joins TRBV4-3 and TRBJ2-5; TRBD2 agrees at 7 bases. The CDR3 sequence is 16 residues long. Germline V gene lookup returns CDR1 LGHNA and CDR2 YSLEER. The CDR3 region is CANSQAGAGTQETQYF. Here the CDR3 DNA reads TGTGCCAACAGCCAAGCCGGAGCGGGGACGCAAGAGACCCAGTATTTC.